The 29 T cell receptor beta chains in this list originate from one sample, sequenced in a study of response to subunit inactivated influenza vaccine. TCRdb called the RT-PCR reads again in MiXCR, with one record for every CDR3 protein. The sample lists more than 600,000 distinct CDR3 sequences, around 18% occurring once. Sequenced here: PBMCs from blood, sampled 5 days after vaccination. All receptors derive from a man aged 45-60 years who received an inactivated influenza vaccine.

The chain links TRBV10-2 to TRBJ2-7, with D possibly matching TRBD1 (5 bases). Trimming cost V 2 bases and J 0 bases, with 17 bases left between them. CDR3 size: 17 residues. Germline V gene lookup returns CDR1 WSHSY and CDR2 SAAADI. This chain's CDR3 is CASSEATALLSSYEQYF. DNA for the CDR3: TGCGCCAGCAGTGAGGCGACAGCCCTTCTGAGCTCCTACGAGCAGTACTTC.

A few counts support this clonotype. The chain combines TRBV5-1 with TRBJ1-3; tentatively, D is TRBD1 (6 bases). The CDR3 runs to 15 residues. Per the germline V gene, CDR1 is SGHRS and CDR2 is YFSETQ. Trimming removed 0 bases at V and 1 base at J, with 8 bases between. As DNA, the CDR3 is TGCGCCAGCAGCTTGGAGCAGGGGTCTGGAAACACCATATATTTT. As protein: CASSLEQGSGNTIYF.

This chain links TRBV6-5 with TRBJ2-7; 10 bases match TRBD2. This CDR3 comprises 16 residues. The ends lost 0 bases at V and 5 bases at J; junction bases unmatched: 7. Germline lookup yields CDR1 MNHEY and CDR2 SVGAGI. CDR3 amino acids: CASSYSRLAGVDEQYF. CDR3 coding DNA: TGTGCCAGCAGTTACTCTCGGCTAGCGGGAGTCGACGAGCAGTACTTC.

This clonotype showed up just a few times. The CDR3 DNA sequence: TGTGCCAGCAGCTTAGATGGCAGGGCGCATGGGAATGAGCAGTTCTTC. This codes for CASSLDGRAHGNEQFF. This chain connects TRBV11-2 to TRBJ2-1; D possibly corresponds to TRBD1 (5 bases). The germline V and J ends were trimmed by 0 bases and 7 bases, with 16 bases remaining between them. Germline CDR1 reads SGHAT; CDR2 reads FQNNGV. There are 16 residues in the CDR3.

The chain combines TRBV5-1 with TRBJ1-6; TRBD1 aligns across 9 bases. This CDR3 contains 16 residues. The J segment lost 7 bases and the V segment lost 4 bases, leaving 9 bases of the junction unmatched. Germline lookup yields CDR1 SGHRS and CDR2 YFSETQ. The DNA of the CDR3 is TGCGCCAGCAGCATGAACCGGGACAGGGTGAATTCACCCCTCCACTTT. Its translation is CASSMNRDRVNSPLHF. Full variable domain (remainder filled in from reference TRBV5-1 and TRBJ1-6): KAGVTQTPRYLIKTRGQQVTLSCSPISGHRSVSWYQQTPGQGLQFLFEYFSETQRNKGNFPGRFSGRQFSNSRSEMNVSTLELGDSALYLCASSMNRDRVNSPLHFGNGTRLTVT.

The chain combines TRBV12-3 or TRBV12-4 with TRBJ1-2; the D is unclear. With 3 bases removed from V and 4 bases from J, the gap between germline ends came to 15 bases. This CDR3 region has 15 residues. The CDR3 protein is CASSFTALASYGYTF. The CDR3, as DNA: TGTGCCAGCAGTTTTACAGCCTTAGCTAGCTATGGCTACACCTTC.

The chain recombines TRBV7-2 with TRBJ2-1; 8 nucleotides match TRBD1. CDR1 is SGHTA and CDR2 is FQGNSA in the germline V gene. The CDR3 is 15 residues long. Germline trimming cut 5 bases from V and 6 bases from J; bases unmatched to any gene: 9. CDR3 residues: CASSLGQGGCNEQFF. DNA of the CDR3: TGTGCCAGCAGCCTTGGACAGGGTGGGTGCAATGAGCAGTTCTTC. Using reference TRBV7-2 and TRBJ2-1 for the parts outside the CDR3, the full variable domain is GAGVSQSPSNKVTEKGKDVELRCDPISGHTALYWYRQSLGQGLEFLIYFQGNSAPDKSGLPSDRFSAERTGGSVSTLTIQRTQQEDSAVYLCASSLGQGGCNEQFFGPGTRLTVL.

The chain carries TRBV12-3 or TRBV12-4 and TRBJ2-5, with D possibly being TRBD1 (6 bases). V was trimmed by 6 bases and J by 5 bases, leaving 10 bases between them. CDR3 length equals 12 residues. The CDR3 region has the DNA TGTGCCAGCAGAGCCCAGGGGGAGACCCAGTACTTC. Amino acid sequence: CASRAQGETQYF.

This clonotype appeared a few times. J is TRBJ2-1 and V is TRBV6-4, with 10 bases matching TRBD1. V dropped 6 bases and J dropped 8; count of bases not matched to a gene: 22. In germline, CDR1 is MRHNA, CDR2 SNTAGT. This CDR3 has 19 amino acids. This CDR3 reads CASSDRPGTGVSLAHEQFF. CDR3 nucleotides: TGTGCCAGCAGCGACCGTCCCGGGACAGGGGTTTCCCTGGCCCATGAGCAGTTCTTC.

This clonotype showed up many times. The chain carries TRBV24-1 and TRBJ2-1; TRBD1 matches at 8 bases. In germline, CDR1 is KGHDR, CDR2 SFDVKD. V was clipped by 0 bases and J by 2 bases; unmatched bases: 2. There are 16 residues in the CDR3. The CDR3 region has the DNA TGTGCCACCAGTGATTTGCCCAGGGGGCCCTACAATGAGCAGTTCTTC. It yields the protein CATSDLPRGPYNEQFF.

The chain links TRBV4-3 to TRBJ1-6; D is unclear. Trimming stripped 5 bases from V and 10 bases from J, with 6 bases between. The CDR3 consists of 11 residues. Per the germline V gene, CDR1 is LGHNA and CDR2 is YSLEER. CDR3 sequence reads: CASSGFSPLHF. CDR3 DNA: TGCGCCAGCAGCGGATTCTCACCCCTCCACTTT.

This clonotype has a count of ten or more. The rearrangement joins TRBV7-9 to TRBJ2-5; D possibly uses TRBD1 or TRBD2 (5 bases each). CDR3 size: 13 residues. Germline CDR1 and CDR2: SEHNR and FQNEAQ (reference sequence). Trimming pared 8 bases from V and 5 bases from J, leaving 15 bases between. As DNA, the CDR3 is TGTGCCAGCCGGGGCACTTGGGGGGAGACCCAGTACTTC. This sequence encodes CASRGTWGETQYF.

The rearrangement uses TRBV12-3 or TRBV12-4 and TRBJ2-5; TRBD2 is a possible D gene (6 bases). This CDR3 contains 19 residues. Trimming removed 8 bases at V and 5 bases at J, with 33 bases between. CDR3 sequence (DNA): TGTGCCAGCCTGACCTCACGCCCCCTGGAGGGTTCCTCCAGGGAGACCCAGTACTTC. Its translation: CASLTSRPLEGSSRETQYF.

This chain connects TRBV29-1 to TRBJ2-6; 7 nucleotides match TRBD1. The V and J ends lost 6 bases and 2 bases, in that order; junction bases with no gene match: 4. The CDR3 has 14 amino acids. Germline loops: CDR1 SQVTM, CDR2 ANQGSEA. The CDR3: CSVADRAGANVLTF. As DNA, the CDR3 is TGCAGCGTAGCTGACAGGGCTGGGGCCAACGTCCTGACTTTC.

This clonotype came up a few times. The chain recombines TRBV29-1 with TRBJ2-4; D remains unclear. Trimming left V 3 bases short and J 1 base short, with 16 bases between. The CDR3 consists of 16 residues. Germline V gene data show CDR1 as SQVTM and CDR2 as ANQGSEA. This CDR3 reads CSVEDSFLGAKNIQYF. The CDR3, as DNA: TGCAGCGTTGAGGATTCATTCTTGGGGGCCAAAAACATTCAGTACTTC.

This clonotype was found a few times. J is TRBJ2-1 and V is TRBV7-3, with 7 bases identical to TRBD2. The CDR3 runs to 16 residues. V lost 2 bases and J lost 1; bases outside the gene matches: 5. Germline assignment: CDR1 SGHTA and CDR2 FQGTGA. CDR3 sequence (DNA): TGTGCCAGCAGCTTAGTTGGCGGGGGATCCTACAATGAGCAGTTCTTC. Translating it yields CASSLVGGGSYNEQFF.

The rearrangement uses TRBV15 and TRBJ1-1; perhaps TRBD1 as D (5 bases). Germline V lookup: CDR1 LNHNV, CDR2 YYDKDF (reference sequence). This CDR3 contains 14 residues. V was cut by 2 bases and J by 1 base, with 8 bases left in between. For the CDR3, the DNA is TGTGCCACCAGCAGACAGACAGAGAACACTGAAGCTTTCTTT. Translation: CATSRQTENTEAFF.

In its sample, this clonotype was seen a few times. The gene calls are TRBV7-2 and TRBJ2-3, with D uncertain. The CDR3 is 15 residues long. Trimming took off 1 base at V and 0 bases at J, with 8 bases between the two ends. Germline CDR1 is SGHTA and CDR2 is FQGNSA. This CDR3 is CASSLVAISTDTQYF. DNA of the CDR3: TGTGCCAGCAGCTTAGTTGCGATTAGCACAGATACGCAGTATTTT. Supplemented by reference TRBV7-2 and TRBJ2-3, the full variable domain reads GAGVSQSPSNKVTEKGKDVELRCDPISGHTALYWYRQSLGQGLEFLIYFQGNSAPDKSGLPSDRFSAERTGGSVSTLTIQRTQQEDSAVYLCASSLVAISTDTQYFGPGTRLTVL.

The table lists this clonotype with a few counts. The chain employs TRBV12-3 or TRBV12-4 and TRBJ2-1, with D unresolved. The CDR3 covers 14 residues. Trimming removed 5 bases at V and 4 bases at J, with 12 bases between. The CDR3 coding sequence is TGTGCCAGCAGTAACTCGCCCGGTTACAATGAGCAGTTCTTC. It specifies CASSNSPGYNEQFF.

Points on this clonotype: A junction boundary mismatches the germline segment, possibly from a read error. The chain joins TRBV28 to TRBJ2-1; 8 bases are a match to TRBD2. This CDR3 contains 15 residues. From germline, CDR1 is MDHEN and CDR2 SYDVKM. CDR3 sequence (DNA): TGTGCCAGTATCCCTAGCGGGCGGCTAAGCAATGAGCGGTTCTTC. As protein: CASIPSGRLSNERFF.

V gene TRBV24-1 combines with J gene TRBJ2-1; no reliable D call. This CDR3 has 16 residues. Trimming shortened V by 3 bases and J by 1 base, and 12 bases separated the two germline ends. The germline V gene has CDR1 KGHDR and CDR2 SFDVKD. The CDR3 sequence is CATSDRRISSYNEQFF. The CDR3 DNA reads TGTGCCACCAGTGATCGAAGAATATCGTCCTACAATGAGCAGTTCTTC.

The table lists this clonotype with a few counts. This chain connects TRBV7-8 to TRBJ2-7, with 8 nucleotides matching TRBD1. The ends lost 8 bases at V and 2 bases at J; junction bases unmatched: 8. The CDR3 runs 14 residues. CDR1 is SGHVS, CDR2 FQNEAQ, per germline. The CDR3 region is CASREGTGTYEQYF. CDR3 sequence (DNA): TGTGCCAGCCGTGAAGGGACAGGAACCTACGAGCAGTACTTC.

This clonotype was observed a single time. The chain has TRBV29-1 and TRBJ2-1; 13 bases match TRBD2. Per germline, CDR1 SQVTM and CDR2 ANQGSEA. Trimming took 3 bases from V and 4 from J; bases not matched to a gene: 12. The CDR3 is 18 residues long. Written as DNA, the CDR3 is TGCAGCGTTGATAGTGGGACTAGCGGGACATGGTTATACAATGAGCAGTTCTTC. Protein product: CSVDSGTSGTWLYNEQFF.

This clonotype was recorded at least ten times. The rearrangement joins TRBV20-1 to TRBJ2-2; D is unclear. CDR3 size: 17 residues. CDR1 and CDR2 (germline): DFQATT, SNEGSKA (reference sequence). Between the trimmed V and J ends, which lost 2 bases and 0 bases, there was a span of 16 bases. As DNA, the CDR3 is TGCAGTGCTAGACCTCGTTTTAGGAAATCGAACACCGGGGAGCTGTTTTTT. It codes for CSARPRFRKSNTGELFF.

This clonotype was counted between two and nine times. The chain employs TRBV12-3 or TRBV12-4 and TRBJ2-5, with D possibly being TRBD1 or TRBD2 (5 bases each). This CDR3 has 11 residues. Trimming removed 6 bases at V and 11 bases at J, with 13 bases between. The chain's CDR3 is CASRGPLGQYF. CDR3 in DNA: TGTGCCAGCAGGGGACCCCTGGGGCAGTACTTC.

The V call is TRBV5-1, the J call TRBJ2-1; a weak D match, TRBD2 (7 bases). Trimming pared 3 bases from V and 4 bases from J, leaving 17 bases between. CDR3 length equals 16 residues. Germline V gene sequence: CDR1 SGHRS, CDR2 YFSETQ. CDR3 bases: TGCGCCAGCAGCTATAGTGGGGGGGGGCATTACAATGAGCAGTTCTTC. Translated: CASSYSGGGHYNEQFF.

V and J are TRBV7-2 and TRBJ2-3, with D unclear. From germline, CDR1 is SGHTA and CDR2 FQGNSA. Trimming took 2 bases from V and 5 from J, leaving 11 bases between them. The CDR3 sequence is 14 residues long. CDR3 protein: CASSLWSNLDTQYF. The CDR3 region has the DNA TGTGCCAGCAGCTTATGGTCTAACCTAGATACGCAGTATTTT.

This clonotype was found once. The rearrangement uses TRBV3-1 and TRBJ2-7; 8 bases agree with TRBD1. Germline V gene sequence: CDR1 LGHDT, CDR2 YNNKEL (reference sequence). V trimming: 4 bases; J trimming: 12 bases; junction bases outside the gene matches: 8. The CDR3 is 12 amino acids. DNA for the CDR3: TGTGCCAGCAGCCCAGGACGACAGGGGTTGTACTTC. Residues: CASSPGRQGLYF.

CDR3 nucleotides: TGTGCCAGCAGTTTTAGTCTGGGATTGAACACTGAAGCTTTCTTT. This encodes CASSFSLGLNTEAFF. J is TRBJ1-1 and V is TRBV12-3 or TRBV12-4; D is unclear. The CDR3 length is 15 residues. Trimming cost V 3 bases and J 0 bases, with 11 bases left between them.